This passage covers 26 T cell receptor beta chains from one sample sequenced in a study of blood T cell repertoires in COVID-19. Some clones are missing from TCRdb's copy, which holds only in-frame ones; the method was immunoSEQ multiplex PCR. The sample records 110,000 or so clones, 81% being singletons. The specimen sequenced was peripheral blood. The source of these receptors is an elderly man with acute or convalescent COVID-19.

CDR3 bases: TGTGCCAGCAGCTTAGGCGGGACAGCGAGCTCCTACGAGCAGTACTTC. This translates into CASSLGGTASSYEQYF. V and J are TRBV7-9 and TRBJ2-7; weak D call: TRBD1 (7 bases). This CDR3 has 16 amino acids. V lost 1 base, J lost 0 bases, and 13 bases lay in between. The germline V gene has CDR1 SEHNR and CDR2 FQNEAQ (reference sequence).

The chain uses TRBV11-1 and TRBJ2-3; tentative D call: TRBD1 (6 bases). CDR3 length: 14 amino acids. V was clipped by 5 bases and J by 6 bases, with 15 bases between them. CDR1 is SGHAT and CDR2 is FQDESV in the germline V gene (reference sequence). CDR3 DNA sequence: TGTGCCAGCAGCCCGCGGGCGCAGGGGGATACGCAGTATTTT. Translating it yields CASSPRAQGDTQYF.

The chain uses TRBV7-9 and TRBJ2-7; 8 bases map to TRBD2. The CDR3 runs to 12 residues. The germline gives CDR1 SEHNR, CDR2 FQNEAQ (reference sequence). V trimming: 5 bases; J trimming: 6 bases; junction bases outside the gene matches: 3. CDR3 sequence reads: CASSPREGEQYF. CDR3 DNA: TGTGCCAGCAGCCCACGGGAGGGCGAGCAGTACTTC.

The CDR3: CASSRTGVTDTQYF. DNA for the CDR3: TGCGCCAGCAGCCGAACAGGGGTCACAGATACGCAGTATTTT. The chain couples TRBV4-1 to TRBJ2-3, with 7 positions matching TRBD1. Germline CDR1 is MGHRA and CDR2 is YSYEKL. Germline trimming cut 4 bases from V and 2 bases from J; bases unmatched to any gene: 3. The CDR3 is made up of 14 amino acids.

The chain combines TRBV10-3 with TRBJ1-1; D is possibly TRBD1 (5 bases). This CDR3 has 13 residues. Germline V gives CDR1 ENHRY, CDR2 SYGVKD. With 6 bases removed from V and 3 bases from J, the gap between germline ends came to 11 bases. The CDR3 nucleotides read TGTGCCATCAGCCCGGTAGGGGACACTGAAGCTTTCTTT. This translates into CAISPVGDTEAFF.

The chain employs TRBV18 and TRBJ2-3; 10 bases align to TRBD2. Germline V gives CDR1 KGHSH, CDR2 LQKENI. After removal of 2 bases from V and 4 bases from J, the junction contained 6 bases not matched to a gene. The CDR3 has 16 residues. The CDR3 loop reads CASSPVNLAGADTQYF. For the CDR3, the DNA is TGTGCCAGCTCACCAGTAAATCTAGCGGGGGCAGATACGCAGTATTTT.

The rearrangement joins TRBV5-1 to TRBJ2-2, with 7 bases matching TRBD1. CDR3 length: 15 residues. The germline V gene encodes CDR1 SGHRS and CDR2 YFSETQ. The ends lost 4 bases at V and 2 bases at J; junction bases unmatched: 5. The CDR3 bases are TGCGCCAGCAGCGTTAGACAGGGTAACACCGGGGAGCTGTTTTTT. Its protein product is CASSVRQGNTGELFF.

This chain uses TRBV5-8 with TRBJ2-1, with 11 positions matching TRBD1. The CDR3 runs 20 residues. The V segment lost 1 base and the J segment 6 bases; nucleotides outside the gene matches: 18. Germline CDR1 and CDR2: SGHTS and YDEGEE. The CDR3 DNA is TGTGCCAGCAGCTTGATCTCCGGGACAGGGGGACGATGGTGGGGCAATGAGCAGTTCTTC. Amino acids: CASSLISGTGGRWWGNEQFF.

This rearrangement joins TRBV7-9 to TRBJ2-7; TRBD2 agrees at 7 bases. This CDR3 is 13 amino acids long. The junction had 2 bases not matched to a gene; V was cut back by 6 bases and J by 0 bases. The V gene's germline CDR1 is SEHNR and CDR2 FQNEAQ (reference sequence). Here the CDR3 DNA reads TGTGCCAGCAGGGGGGGGAACTCCTACGAGCAGTACTTC. It codes for CASRGGNSYEQYF. Complete variable domain (other parts from reference TRBV7-9 and TRBJ2-7): DTGVSQNPRHKITKRGQNVTFRCDPISEHNRLYWYRQTLGQGPEFLTYFQNEAQLEKSRLLSDRFSAERPKGSFSTLEIQRTEQGDSAMYLCASRGGNSYEQYFGPGTRLTVT.

The chain combines TRBV2 with TRBJ2-6; 8 nucleotides align to TRBD1. This CDR3 contains 17 residues. V trimming: 7 bases; J trimming: 0 bases; junction bases outside the gene matches: 8. Germline CDR1 reads SNHLY; CDR2 reads FYNNEI. The CDR3 DNA is TGTGCCAGCATTAAGTGGACAGGGAACTCTGGGGCCAACGTCCTGACTTTC. Translating gives CASIKWTGNSGANVLTF.

This chain connects TRBV5-1 to TRBJ1-1; the D gene is possibly TRBD1 (6 bases). The ends were cut back, 3 bases at V and 1 base at J, with 13 bases in the middle. The CDR3 length is 15 residues. Germline V CDR1 and CDR2: SGHRS, YFSETQ. The CDR3 spells CASSSQGNGNTEAFF. DNA of the CDR3: TGCGCCAGCAGCTCGCAGGGGAACGGGAACACTGAAGCTTTCTTT.

For the CDR3, the DNA is TGTGCCAGCAGCCCTAGTTTAATGGATACGCAGTATTTT. Translated, it gives CASSPSLMDTQYF. This chain joins TRBV7-3 and TRBJ2-3; no clear D gene. The CDR3 length is 13 residues. The germline V and J ends were trimmed by 5 bases and 6 bases, with 12 bases remaining between them. Looked up from germline, CDR1 is SGHTA and CDR2 is FQGTGA.

The chain has TRBV6-5 and TRBJ2-5, with TRBD1 as a possible D gene (6 bases). Trimming took 5 bases from V and 5 from J, leaving 18 bases between them. This CDR3 has 15 residues. Germline assignment: CDR1 MNHEY and CDR2 SVGAGI. The DNA of the CDR3 is TGTGCCAGCAGTCGAAGTCCACAGGGAAGGGAGACCCAGTACTTC. Protein product: CASSRSPQGRETQYF.

The V gene is TRBV28, the J gene TRBJ2-7; D perhaps matches TRBD2 (6 bases). Trimming left V 8 bases short and J 0 bases short, with 14 bases between. The CDR3 runs to 14 residues. From germline, CDR1 is MDHEN and CDR2 SYDVKM. CDR3: CASRTGGSSYEQYF. The CDR3 DNA reads as TGTGCCAGCCGAACCGGGGGAAGCTCCTACGAGCAGTACTTC.

The J gene is TRBJ2-2, the V gene TRBV6-2 or TRBV6-3, with TRBD2 matching over 11 bases. The CDR3 totals 16 residues. Germline-derived CDR1 and CDR2 are MNHEY and SVGEGT. V lost 5 bases, J lost 7 bases, and 9 bases stayed unmatched. CDR3 sequence reads: CASSPLAGDIGGELFF. DNA for the CDR3: TGTGCCAGCAGTCCACTAGCGGGAGATATCGGCGGGGAGCTGTTTTTT.

Here the CDR3 DNA reads TGTGCCAGCAGTTTAATGGCAGGGGCAGGTGGCTACACCTTC. It specifies CASSLMAGAGGYTF. The rearrangement uses TRBV28 and TRBJ1-2; TRBD1 might be the D (6 bases). The germline V gene encodes CDR1 MDHEN and CDR2 SYDVKM. V was shortened by 2 bases and J by 7 bases, with 14 bases between the two germline ends. This CDR3 contains 14 residues.

This chain uses TRBV18 with TRBJ2-2, with 15 bases that match TRBD2. CDR1 and CDR2 from the germline V gene are KGHSH and LQKENI. The CDR3 has 19 amino acids. J lost 6 bases, V lost 6 bases, and 14 bases had no gene match. This CDR3 reads CASSPSSGLAGGRSGELFF. The CDR3, as DNA: TGTGCCAGCTCGCCATCATCTGGACTAGCGGGAGGGCGGTCCGGGGAGCTGTTTTTT. The full variable domain, its missing parts supplied by reference TRBV18 and TRBJ2-2, is NAGVMQNPRHLVRRRGQEARLRCSPMKGHSHVYWYRQLPEEGLKFMVYLQKENIIDESGMPKERFSAEFPKEGPSILRIQQVVRGDSAAYFCASSPSSGLAGGRSGELFFGEGSRLTVL.

The gene calls are TRBV6-1 and TRBJ2-3; D uncertain. The CDR3 contains 16 residues. Germline V gene sequence: CDR1 MNHNS, CDR2 SASEGT. V gave up 2 bases and J gave up 0 bases, with 12 bases separating them. The CDR3 is CASSEPVAASTDTQYF. In DNA, the CDR3 is TGTGCCAGCAGTGAACCAGTGGCGGCCAGCACAGATACGCAGTATTTT.

The chain employs TRBV2 and TRBJ1-1; 8 bases align to TRBD1. The trim removed 5 bases at V and 1 base at J, leaving 6 bases unmatched. CDR3 length: 15 residues. Germline V gives CDR1 SNHLY, CDR2 FYNNEI. The CDR3 is CASSSDRVPNTEAFF. The CDR3 DNA reads as TGTGCCAGCAGTTCGGACAGGGTTCCGAACACTGAAGCTTTCTTT.

This clone appeared a single time. This chain connects TRBV18 to TRBJ1-3; 7 positions agree with TRBD1. This CDR3 contains 16 residues. Losses at the gene ends were 3 bases for V and 2 bases for J; bases not matched to a gene: 7. Germline-derived CDR1 and CDR2 are KGHSH and LQKENI. CDR3 loop: CASSPIRGTAGNTIYF. CDR3 coding DNA: TGTGCCAGCTCACCTATCAGGGGGACGGCTGGAAACACCATATATTTT.

This chain joins TRBV25-1 and TRBJ2-6; D not certain. CDR1 and CDR2 from the germline V gene are MGHDK and SYGVNS. V was clipped by 5 bases and J by 0 bases, with 14 bases between them. The CDR3 length is 17 residues. CDR3 bases: TGTGCCAGCAGTTCCAAACCCTACAGCTCTGGGGCCAACGTCCTGACTTTC. Translated, it gives CASSSKPYSSGANVLTF. Full variable domain (missing parts from reference TRBV25-1 and TRBJ2-6): EADIYQTPRYLVIGTGKKITLECSQTMGHDKMYWYQQDPGMELHLIHYSYGVNSTEKGDLSSESTVSRIRTEHFPLTLESARPSHTSQYLCASSSKPYSSGANVLTFGAGSRLTVL.

In DNA form, the CDR3 reads TGTGCCAGCAGTTTATTGGACAGGGGGTCCTACAATGAGCAGTTCTTC. It is translated as CASSLLDRGSYNEQFF. The chain combines TRBV28 with TRBJ2-1, with TRBD1 matching 10 bases. V lost 1 base and J lost 1; bases outside the gene matches: 1. The germline gives CDR1 MDHEN, CDR2 SYDVKM. This CDR3 is built from 16 residues.

The chain combines TRBV11-1 with TRBJ2-1; 7 bases are shared with TRBD2. The CDR3 covers 14 residues. J gave up 12 bases and V 2 bases, and 10 bases lay outside the gene matches. Germline V gives CDR1 SGHAT, CDR2 FQDESV (reference sequence). CDR3: CASSLLGGNERQFF. The CDR3 nucleotides read TGTGCCAGCAGCTTACTCGGGGGGAATGAGCGGCAGTTCTTC.

This chain connects TRBV27 to TRBJ2-7; 9 bases are a match to TRBD1. This CDR3 spans 16 amino acids. The V gene end was trimmed by 6 bases and the J gene end by 2 bases; junction bases not matched to a gene: 11. Germline lookup yields CDR1 MNHEY and CDR2 SMNVEV (reference sequence). The CDR3 spells CASRQFGWDRAYEQYF. In nucleotides, the CDR3 is TGTGCCAGCAGACAGTTTGGTTGGGACAGGGCCTACGAGCAGTACTTC.

The gene calls are TRBV11-2 and TRBJ2-7; 7 bases align to TRBD2. The CDR3 is made up of 14 amino acids. CDR1 is SGHAT and CDR2 is FQNNGV in the germline V gene. J was trimmed by 5 bases and V by 5 bases; bases with no gene match: 9. CDR3 residues: CASSPSAGVDEQYF. The CDR3 DNA follows: TGTGCCAGCAGCCCCTCGGCGGGGGTGGACGAGCAGTACTTC.

V gene TRBV5-1 combines with J gene TRBJ2-1; tentatively, D is TRBD1 (7 bases). Trimming stripped 1 base from V and 0 bases from J, with 11 bases between. The germline gives CDR1 SGHRS, CDR2 YFSETQ. CDR3 length: 16 residues. The DNA of the CDR3 is TGCGCCAGCAGCTTGTCGGGGGACAGCTCCTACAATGAGCAGTTCTTC. Protein product: CASSLSGDSSYNEQFF.